Listed below are T cell receptor beta chains from one sample, sequenced in a study of control samples from healthy donors and cancer patients. The protocol was immunoSEQ multiplex PCR, while the TCRdb copy is restricted to in-frame clones and leaves out a portion. Of approximately 140,000 clones in the sample, approximately 89% are singletons; the top ten hold around 6.9%. Sequenced sample: PBMCs. The receptors come from a man aged 50-60 years with head and neck cancer. CDR3s include the opening cysteine and the closing phenylalanine or tryptophan. The order of the fields is D gene, clone size, V gene, J gene, CDR3 protein, CDR3 DNA. A D gene is named only where the DNA matches it firmly. Where a row states a size, it is once, few, many or the class of an expanded clone; other rows omit it.

>TRBD2|.|TRBV6-5|TRBJ2-1
CASSYSNSGGYNEQFF
TGTGCCAGCAGTTACTCGAACAGCGGGGGTTACAATGAGCAGTTCTTC
>.|.|TRBV3-1/TRBV3-2|TRBJ1-1
CASSHPVAGTEAFF
TGTGCCAGCAGCCACCCGGTGGCGGGGACTGAAGCTTTCTTT
>.|.|TRBV19|TRBJ1-1
CASRWGRGNTEAFF
TGTGCCAGTCGGTGGGGCAGGGGGAACACTGAAGCTTTCTTT
>.|.|TRBV7-3|TRBJ1-1
CASSLEAGMNTEAFF
TGTGCCAGCAGCTTAGAGGCAGGGATGAACACTGAAGCTTTCTTT
>.|.|TRBV2|TRBJ1-1
CASRAVGQNTEAFF
TGTGCCAGCAGGGCGGTAGGGCAGAACACTGAAGCTTTCTTT
>.|once|TRBV11-2|TRBJ2-2
CASSFPGRTNTGELFF
TGTGCCAGCAGCTTTCCCGGCCGTACGAACACCGGGGAGCTGTTTTTT
>TRBD1|.|TRBV5-1|TRBJ2-7
CASSLIGTDYEQYF
TGCGCCAGCAGCTTGATCGGGACAGACTACGAGCAGTACTTC
>TRBD1|.|TRBV25-1|TRBJ2-7
CASSLGTGTGYEQYF
TGTGCCAGCAGTCTAGGAACCGGGACAGGGTACGAGCAGTACTTC
>.|few|TRBV15|TRBJ1-1
CATSRELGAVNTEAFF
TGTGCCACCAGCAGAGAGTTAGGGGCAGTGAACACTGAAGCTTTCTTT
>.|.|TRBV5-1|TRBJ2-1
CASSLDSDYNEQFF
TGCGCCAGCAGCTTGGACTCGGACTACAATGAGCAGTTCTTC
>.|.|TRBV9|TRBJ1-6
CASSVGGDLTYNSPLHF
TGTGCCAGCAGCGTAGGAGGCGATCTGACCTATAATTCACCCCTCCACTTT
>.|.|TRBV6-5|TRBJ1-5
CASRPRVWRNQPQHF
TGTGCCAGCAGGCCCAGGGTATGGCGCAATCAGCCCCAGCATTTT
>.|.|TRBV2|TRBJ1-5
CASSTDYSNQPQHF
TGTGCCAGCAGCACGGATTATAGCAATCAGCCCCAGCATTTT
>.|.|TRBV5-1|TRBJ2-1
CASSLTGSSYNEQFF
TGCGCCAGCAGCCTAACTGGCAGCTCCTACAATGAGCAGTTCTTC
>.|once|TRBV7-2|TRBJ2-7
CASSLGQGAYEQYF
TGTGCCAGCAGCTTAGGGCAGGGAGCCTACGAGCAGTACTTC
>TRBD1|.|TRBV5-5|TRBJ1-4
CASSLLGDSGNEKLFF
TGTGCCAGCAGCTTGTTAGGGGACAGCGGTAATGAAAAACTGTTTTTT
>.|.|TRBV12-3/TRBV12-4|TRBJ2-1
CASSLNEQFF
TGTGCCAGCAGTTTGAATGAGCAGTTCTTC